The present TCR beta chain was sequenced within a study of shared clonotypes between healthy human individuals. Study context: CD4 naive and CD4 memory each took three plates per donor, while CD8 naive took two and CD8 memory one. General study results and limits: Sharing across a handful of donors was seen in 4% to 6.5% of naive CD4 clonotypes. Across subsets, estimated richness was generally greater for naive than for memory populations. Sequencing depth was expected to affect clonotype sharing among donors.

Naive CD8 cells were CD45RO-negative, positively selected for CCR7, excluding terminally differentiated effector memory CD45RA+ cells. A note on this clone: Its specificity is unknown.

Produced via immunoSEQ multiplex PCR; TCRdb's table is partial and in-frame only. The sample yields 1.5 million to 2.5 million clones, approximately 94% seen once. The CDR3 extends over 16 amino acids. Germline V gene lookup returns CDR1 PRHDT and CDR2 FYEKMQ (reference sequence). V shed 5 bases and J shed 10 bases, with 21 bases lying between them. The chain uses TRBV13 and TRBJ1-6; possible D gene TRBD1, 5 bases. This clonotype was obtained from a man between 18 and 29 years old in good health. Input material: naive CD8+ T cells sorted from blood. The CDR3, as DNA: TGTGCCAGCAGCAATCTCGTGGGGTCAGGGTTGTCACCCCTCCACTTT. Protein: CASSNLVGSGLSPLHF.